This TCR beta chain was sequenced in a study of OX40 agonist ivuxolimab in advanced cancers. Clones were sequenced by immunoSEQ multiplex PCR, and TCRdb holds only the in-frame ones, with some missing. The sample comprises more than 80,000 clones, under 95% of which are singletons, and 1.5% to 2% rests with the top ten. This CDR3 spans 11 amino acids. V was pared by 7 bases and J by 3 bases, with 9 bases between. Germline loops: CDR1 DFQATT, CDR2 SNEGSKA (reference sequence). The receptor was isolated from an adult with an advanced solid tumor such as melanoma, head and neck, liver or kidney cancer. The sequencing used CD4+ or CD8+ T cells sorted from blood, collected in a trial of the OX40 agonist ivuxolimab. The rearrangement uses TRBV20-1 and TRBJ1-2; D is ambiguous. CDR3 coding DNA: TGCAGTGGAGACTCCTACTATGGCTACACCTTC. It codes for CSGDSYYGYTF.